This entry lists 17 T cell receptor beta chains sequenced from one sample in a study of blood T cells in healthy people across ages. The use of a sample-barcoded 5' primer and a J-beta primer mix characterized a second PCR of roughly 7 to 11 cycles. TCRdb re-called the 5' RACE reads through MiXCR, storing one row per CDR3 protein. The repertoire holds 1.5 million to 2 million distinct CDR3 sequences, with just under 50% as singletons. The specimen was blood. The receptors were sampled from a middle-aged woman in good health.

The sample holds a few counts of this clonotype. The chain recombines TRBV20-1 with TRBJ2-1; D possibly corresponds to TRBD1 (5 bases). CDR3 length equals 14 residues. Per the germline V gene, CDR1 is DFQATT and CDR2 is SNEGSKA (reference sequence). The V and J ends lost 5 bases and 5 bases respectively, with 16 bases between them. CDR3 in amino acids: CSAYRGFSDNEQFF. For the CDR3, the DNA is TGCAGTGCTTATAGGGGATTTTCTGACAATGAGCAGTTCTTC.

This clonotype was counted between two and nine times. The chain couples TRBV7-9 to TRBJ1-2; 7 positions match TRBD1. This CDR3 region has 15 residues. Germline values: CDR1 SEHNR, CDR2 FQNEAQ (reference sequence). With V trimmed by 0 bases and J by 1 base, 2 bases remained unmatched. CDR3 loop: CASSLAGGNNYGYTF. DNA for the CDR3: TGTGCCAGCAGCTTAGCAGGGGGCAATAACTATGGCTACACCTTC.

The chain couples TRBV20-1 to TRBJ1-5; 7 bases map to TRBD1. The CDR3 contains 13 residues. The germline V gene encodes CDR1 DFQATT and CDR2 SNEGSKA (reference sequence). With 3 bases clipped from V and 11 bases from J, the junction kept 10 bases outside the gene matches. CDR3 nucleotides: TGCAGTGCTAGTAGACAGGGTTTCTCGGCCCAGCATTTT. Its protein product is CSASRQGFSAQHF.

Only a few counts were recorded for this clonotype. The CDR3 DNA is TGTGCCAGCAAGGGACAGGGGGGCCCCTACGAGCAGTACTTC. Translating gives CASKGQGGPYEQYF. The chain employs TRBV6-5 and TRBJ2-7; 11 nucleotides line up with TRBD1. CDR3 length: 14 amino acids. Per the germline V gene, CDR1 is MNHEY and CDR2 is SVGAGI. V trimming: 7 bases; J trimming: 2 bases; junction bases outside the gene matches: 4.

The chain recombines TRBV29-1 with TRBJ2-5; 8 nucleotides line up with TRBD1. CDR1 and CDR2 (germline): SQVTM, ANQGSEA. The CDR3 totals 15 residues. V lost 6 bases, J lost 7 bases, and 16 bases stayed unmatched. The CDR3 region has the DNA TGCAGCGTCCAAGAGAACGGACAGGGTTTGGGGACCCAGTACTTC. Translation gives CSVQENGQGLGTQYF.

The chain has TRBV7-2 and TRBJ1-2; D may be TRBD1 (6 bases). Germline values: CDR1 SGHTA, CDR2 FQGNSA. V lost 5 bases, J lost 7 bases, and 17 bases lay in between. There are 14 residues in the CDR3. CDR3 sequence: CASSPNQQGFGYTF. CDR3 in DNA: TGTGCCAGCAGCCCCAACCAACAGGGCTTTGGCTACACCTTC.

This clonotype came up a few times. The chain employs TRBV9 and TRBJ2-1, with D perhaps given as TRBD1 or TRBD2 (6 bases each). The CDR3 loop spans 16 amino acids. V lost 0 bases and J lost 6, with 16 bases in between. Per germline, CDR1 SGDLS and CDR2 YYNGEE. The CDR3 DNA reads TGTGCCAGCAGCGTAGCTGCCGGGGGCTATACCAATGAGCAGTTCTTC. Its protein product is CASSVAAGGYTNEQFF.

The chain is built from TRBV7-2 and TRBJ2-3; TRBD2 matches at 8 bases. Germline loops: CDR1 SGHTA, CDR2 FQGNSA. This CDR3 region has 15 residues. V lost 8 bases, J lost 1 base, and 8 bases stayed unmatched. CDR3: CASHGGDRRTDTQYF. CDR3 in DNA: TGTGCCAGCCACGGGGGGGATCGTCGCACAGATACGCAGTATTTT.

This clonotype has just one count. This chain uses TRBV5-1 with TRBJ2-2; no definite D call. V dropped 1 base and J dropped 5 bases, with 9 bases sitting between them. From germline, CDR1 is SGHRS and CDR2 YFSETQ. This CDR3 has 14 residues. The CDR3 sequence is CASSLQRTTGELFF. The DNA for the CDR3 is TGCGCCAGCAGCTTGCAGCGTACAACCGGGGAGCTGTTTTTT.

The chain uses TRBV20-1 and TRBJ2-3, with 7 bases that match TRBD2. Germline CDR1 is DFQATT and CDR2 is SNEGSKA (reference sequence). The CDR3 spans 12 residues. J was trimmed by 5 bases and V by 4 bases; bases with no gene match: 3. CDR3 loop: CSANWEGDTQYF. Written as DNA, the CDR3 is TGCAGTGCTAACTGGGAGGGAGATACGCAGTATTTT.

The gene calls are TRBV28 and TRBJ2-7; 9 bases fit TRBD2. Unmatched junction bases numbered 17, after V lost 5 bases and J lost 6 bases. This CDR3 has 17 residues. CDR1 and CDR2 (germline): MDHEN, SYDVKM. CDR3 sequence (DNA): TGTGCCAGCAGTCCAATAGCAACTGCGGGGGGGCCTCCCGAGCAGTACTTC. Translation gives CASSPIATAGGPPEQYF.

The chain recombines TRBV2 with TRBJ2-4; TRBD2 aligns across 8 bases. The germline CDR1 and CDR2 sequences are SNHLY and FYNNEI. This CDR3 region has 13 residues. The trim removed 3 bases at V and 7 bases at J, leaving 2 bases unmatched. The CDR3 nucleotides are TGTGCCAGCAGTGACGGGGGGGGGAACATTCAGTACTTC. Protein sequence: CASSDGGGNIQYF.

The chain links TRBV29-1 to TRBJ2-5, with 8 positions matching TRBD2. V lost 5 bases and J lost 11; bases outside the gene matches: 4. The germline CDR1 and CDR2 sequences are SQVTM and ANQGSEA. The CDR3 runs to 10 residues. DNA of the CDR3: TGCAGCGTTCGGGAGGGAGAGCAGTACTTC. This gives the protein CSVREGEQYF.

V and J are TRBV4-2 and TRBJ2-3, with TRBD2 identical over 9 bases. Losses at the gene ends were 1 base for V and 6 bases for J; bases not matched to a gene: 8. The CDR3 totals 16 residues. CDR1 is LGHNA and CDR2 is YNFKEQ in the germline V gene. CDR3 sequence: CASSQVIAGGQDTQYF. In DNA form, the CDR3 reads TGTGCCAGCAGCCAAGTGATTGCGGGGGGGCAGGATACGCAGTATTTT.

The chain combines TRBV6-5 with TRBJ2-7; 7 nucleotides align to TRBD1. The CDR3 sequence is 14 residues long. With 7 bases clipped from V and 0 bases from J, the junction kept 6 bases outside the gene matches. CDR1 is MNHEY and CDR2 is SVGAGI in the germline V gene. CDR3 protein: CASTRDSDSYEQYF. In DNA form, the CDR3 reads TGTGCCAGCACCCGGGACAGTGACTCCTACGAGCAGTACTTC.

In regard to this clonotype: At one boundary the junction diverges from the germline segment, which might be a read error. The V and J genes are TRBV20-1 and TRBJ2-4, with a tentative D call TRBD2 (5 bases). The CDR3 spans 14 residues. Germline-derived CDR1 and CDR2 are DFQATT and SNEGSKA (reference sequence). CDR3 loop: CSARTDLAKNIRYF. The CDR3 DNA reads TGCAGTGCTAGGACTGATCTAGCCAAAAACATTCGGTACTTC.

The DNA of the CDR3 is TGTGCCAGCAGTGCGGGACAGGGTACCCGGGAGCTGTTTTTT. As protein: CASSAGQGTRELFF. This rearrangement joins TRBV27 to TRBJ2-2; 9 bases line up with TRBD1. CDR3 length: 14 residues. The germline gives CDR1 MNHEY, CDR2 SMNVEV (reference sequence). The V gene end was trimmed by 5 bases and the J gene end by 9 bases; junction bases not matched to a gene: 7.